Following are 14 T cell receptor beta chains from one sample sequenced in a study of Graves' ophthalmopathy and Graves' hyperthyroidism. RNA transcripts yielded amplified TCR beta CDR3 regions. First-round RT-PCR with HTBI primers preceded a second-round multiplex PCR. TCRdb re-called the multiplex PCR reads through MiXCR, storing one row per CDR3 protein. The sample includes some 240,000 distinct CDR3 sequences, around 50% of them seen just once. The specimen was peripheral blood. All receptors come from an adult man with Graves' ophthalmopathy.

The rearrangement joins TRBV6-6 to TRBJ2-2; TRBD2 matches 9 bases. The length of the CDR3 is 17 residues. With V trimmed by 2 bases and J by 3 bases, 7 bases remained unmatched. Per the germline V gene, CDR1 is MNHNY and CDR2 is SVGAGI (reference sequence). The CDR3 here is CASSYTAGGGDTGELFF. The CDR3 nucleotides read TGTGCCAGCAGTTACACAGCGGGAGGAGGTGACACCGGGGAGCTGTTTTTT.

This clonotype has only a few counts. CDR3 nucleotides: TGTGCCAGCAGCCCCAATTTCTCAAACACTGAAGCTTTCTTT. This sequence encodes CASSPNFSNTEAFF. This chain joins TRBV27 and TRBJ1-1; D is ambiguous. The germline V gene has CDR1 MNHEY and CDR2 SMNVEV (reference sequence). CDR3 size: 14 residues. V was shortened by 6 bases and J by 2 bases, with 13 bases between the two germline ends.

A few counts support this clonotype. The chain uses TRBV12-3 or TRBV12-4 and TRBJ1-5, with D unclear. V lost 2 bases to trimming and J lost 4 bases, with 6 bases between them. The CDR3 extends over 13 amino acids. The CDR3 DNA is TGTGCCAGCAGTTTATCAGAAAATCAGCCCCAGCATTTT. This encodes CASSLSENQPQHF.

This clonotype was found a few times. The chain has TRBV28 and TRBJ2-7; D might be TRBD1 (7 bases). Trimming took 6 bases from V and 1 from J, leaving 19 bases between them. The length of the CDR3 is 16 residues. The germline V gene encodes CDR1 MDHEN and CDR2 SYDVKM. CDR3: CASSVPRDSWSYEQYF. The CDR3 DNA follows: TGTGCCAGCAGCGTCCCGCGGGACAGCTGGTCCTACGAGCAGTACTTC.

By sample fraction, this clonotype is medium-sized. J is TRBJ1-1 and V is TRBV28; D gene ambiguous. From germline, CDR1 is MDHEN and CDR2 SYDVKM. The CDR3 is 14 amino acids. V dropped 2 bases and J dropped 12 bases, with 19 bases sitting between them. The CDR3 loop is CASSLIVGSRRPFF. DNA of the CDR3: TGTGCCAGCAGTTTAATAGTGGGCAGTAGGAGGCCTTTCTTT.

A single count supports this clonotype. This chain connects TRBV12-3 or TRBV12-4 to TRBJ1-5; 7 nucleotides align to TRBD1. The CDR3 totals 16 residues. J gave up 2 bases and V 1 base, and 5 bases lay outside the gene matches. CDR3 DNA: TGTGCCAGCAGTTTAGGGCAGGGGGTAGGCAATCAGCCCCAGCATTTT. This translates into CASSLGQGVGNQPQHF.

This chain uses TRBV2 with TRBJ1-4; D is perhaps TRBD1 (5 bases). Germline V lookup: CDR1 SNHLY, CDR2 FYNNEI. V was pared by 2 bases and J by 5 bases, with 9 bases between. The CDR3 is 14 amino acids. CDR3 bases: TGTGCCAGCAGTGAACGGGGCCGAAATGAAAAACTGTTTTTT. Protein product: CASSERGRNEKLFF.

In this sample, this clonotype turned up a few times. The chain employs TRBV20-1 and TRBJ1-1; TRBD1 is a possible D gene (5 bases). CDR3 length: 13 residues. V lost 3 bases and J lost 5, with 13 bases in between. The germline V gene has CDR1 DFQATT and CDR2 SNEGSKA (reference sequence). CDR3 loop: CSASRGQMTEAFF. For the CDR3, the DNA is TGCAGTGCTAGTCGGGGCCAGATGACTGAAGCTTTCTTT.

The chain is built from TRBV29-1 and TRBJ1-2, with TRBD1 matching over 11 bases. Germline-derived CDR1 and CDR2 are SQVTM and ANQGSEA. The CDR3 covers 15 residues. The V segment lost 6 bases and the J segment 5 bases; nucleotides outside the gene matches: 11. The DNA for the CDR3 is TGCAGCGTCGCGGGACAGGGGGTTCTTCGGTATGGCTACACCTTC. As protein: CSVAGQGVLRYGYTF. The full variable domain, with the rest looked up from reference TRBV29-1 and TRBJ1-2, is SAVISQKPSRDICQRGTSLTIQCQVDSQVTMMFWYRQQPGQSLTLIATANQGSEATYESGFVIDKFPISRPNLTFSTLTVSNMSPEDSSIYLCSVAGQGVLRYGYTFGSGTRLTVV.

The chain couples TRBV5-1 to TRBJ2-7; tentative D call: TRBD1 (6 bases). The CDR3 is 18 residues long. The V gene's germline CDR1 is SGHRS and CDR2 YFSETQ. Trimming removed 4 bases from V and 1 base from J, with 24 bases in between. The CDR3 here is CASSRTLGRPGQSYEQYF. The CDR3, as DNA: TGCGCCAGCAGCAGGACACTAGGACGGCCGGGACAATCCTACGAGCAGTACTTC.

The rearrangement uses TRBV20-1 and TRBJ1-2, with 9 nucleotides matching TRBD1. The CDR3 extends over 12 amino acids. Trimming removed 3 bases from V and 6 bases from J; junction bases left unmatched: 2. Germline V gene sequence: CDR1 DFQATT, CDR2 SNEGSKA (reference sequence). The CDR3 spells CSARGQGDGYTF. The CDR3 coding sequence is TGCAGTGCTAGGGGACAGGGAGATGGCTACACCTTC.

This clonotype was counted between two and nine times. The chain uses TRBV6-5 and TRBJ1-2, with 9 bases aligning to TRBD1. Germline assignment: CDR1 MNHEY and CDR2 SVGAGI. The J segment lost 2 bases and the V segment lost 11 bases, leaving 3 bases of the junction unmatched. This CDR3 is 12 amino acids long. The CDR3 region is CAGDRANYGYTF. The CDR3 DNA reads as TGTGCCGGGGACAGGGCCAACTATGGCTACACCTTC.

This clonotype was recorded once. The V gene is TRBV20-1, the J gene TRBJ2-2; D is undetermined. CDR3 length: 14 residues. V dropped 0 bases and J dropped 6 bases, with 11 bases sitting between them. Germline CDR1 and CDR2: DFQATT and SNEGSKA (reference sequence). The CDR3 sequence is CSARDPLESGELFF. CDR3 in DNA: TGCAGTGCTAGAGATCCCCTAGAGTCCGGGGAGCTGTTTTTT.

This sequence joins TRBV5-1 and TRBJ2-5; 11 bases are a match to TRBD2. Germline trimming cut 4 bases from V and 6 bases from J; bases unmatched to any gene: 8. From germline, CDR1 is SGHRS and CDR2 YFSETQ. The CDR3 covers 15 residues. CDR3 protein: CASSAELAGVQTQYF. The CDR3 nucleotides read TGCGCCAGCAGCGCGGAACTAGCGGGGGTCCAGACCCAGTACTTC.